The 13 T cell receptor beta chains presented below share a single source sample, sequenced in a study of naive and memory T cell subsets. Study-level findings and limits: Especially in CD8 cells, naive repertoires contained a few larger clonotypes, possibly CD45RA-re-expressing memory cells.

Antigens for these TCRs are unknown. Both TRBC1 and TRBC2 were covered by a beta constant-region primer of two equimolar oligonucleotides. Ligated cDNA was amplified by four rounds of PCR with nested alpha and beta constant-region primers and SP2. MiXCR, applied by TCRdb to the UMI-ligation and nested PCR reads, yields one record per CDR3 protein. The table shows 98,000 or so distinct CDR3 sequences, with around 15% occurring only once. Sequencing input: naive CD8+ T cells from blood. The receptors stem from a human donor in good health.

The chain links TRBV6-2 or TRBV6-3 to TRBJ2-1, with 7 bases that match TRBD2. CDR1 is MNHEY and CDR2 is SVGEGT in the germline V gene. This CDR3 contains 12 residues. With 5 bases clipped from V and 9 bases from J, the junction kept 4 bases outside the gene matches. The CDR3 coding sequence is TGTGCCAGCAGTGCACGGGAGGTTGAGCAGTTCTTC. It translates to CASSAREVEQFF.

CDR3 coding DNA: TGCAGCGTTTTATGGGGAGGCTCCTACAATGAGCAGTTCTTC. It is translated as CSVLWGGSYNEQFF. The V and J genes are TRBV29-1 and TRBJ2-1; D perhaps matches TRBD2 (6 bases). V shed 5 bases and J shed 0 bases, with 11 bases lying between them. Germline CDR1 SQVTM, CDR2 ANQGSEA. This CDR3 region has 14 residues.

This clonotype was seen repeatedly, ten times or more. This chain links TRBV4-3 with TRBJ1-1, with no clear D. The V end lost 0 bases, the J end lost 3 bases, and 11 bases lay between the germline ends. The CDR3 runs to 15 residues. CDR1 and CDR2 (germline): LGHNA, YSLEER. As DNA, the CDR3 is TGCGCCAGCAGCCAAGAATCGCCGGGTTACACTGAAGCTTTCTTT. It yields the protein CASSQESPGYTEAFF.

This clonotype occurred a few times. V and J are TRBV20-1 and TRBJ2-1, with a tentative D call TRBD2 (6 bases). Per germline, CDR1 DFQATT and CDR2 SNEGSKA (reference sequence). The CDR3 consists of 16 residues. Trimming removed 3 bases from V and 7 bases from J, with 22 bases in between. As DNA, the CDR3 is TGCAGTGCTAGTTCGTGGGAGGTTTATGTTTCGAATGAGCAGTTCTTC. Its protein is CSASSWEVYVSNEQFF.

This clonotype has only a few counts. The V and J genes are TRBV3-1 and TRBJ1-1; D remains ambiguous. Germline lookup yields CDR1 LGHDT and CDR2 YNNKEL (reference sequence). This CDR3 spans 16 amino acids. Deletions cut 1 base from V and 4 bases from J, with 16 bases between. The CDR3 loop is CASSQVSEEKTTEAFF. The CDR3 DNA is TGTGCCAGCAGCCAAGTTAGTGAAGAGAAGACCACTGAAGCTTTCTTT.

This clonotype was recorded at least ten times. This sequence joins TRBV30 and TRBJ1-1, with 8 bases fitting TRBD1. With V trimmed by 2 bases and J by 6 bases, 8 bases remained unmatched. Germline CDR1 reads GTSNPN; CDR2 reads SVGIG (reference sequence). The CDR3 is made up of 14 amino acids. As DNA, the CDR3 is TGTGCCTGGAGTACTGGACAGGGCCAGGCTGAAGCTTTCTTT. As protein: CAWSTGQGQAEAFF.

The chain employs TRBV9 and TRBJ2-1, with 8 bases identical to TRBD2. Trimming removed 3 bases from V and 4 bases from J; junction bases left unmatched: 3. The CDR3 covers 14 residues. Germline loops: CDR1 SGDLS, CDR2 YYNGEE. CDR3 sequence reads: CASSESGGYNEQFF. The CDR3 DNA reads TGTGCCAGCAGCGAAAGCGGGGGTTACAATGAGCAGTTCTTC.

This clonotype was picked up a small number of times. In DNA, the CDR3 is TGCGCCAGCAGCCAAGTGTCCGGGGAGCTGTTTTTT. It yields the protein CASSQVSGELFF. The chain recombines TRBV4-3 with TRBJ2-2, with D unclear. V was pared by 1 base and J by 6 bases, with 3 bases between. The CDR3 contains 12 residues. CDR1 is LGHNA and CDR2 is YSLEER in the germline V gene.

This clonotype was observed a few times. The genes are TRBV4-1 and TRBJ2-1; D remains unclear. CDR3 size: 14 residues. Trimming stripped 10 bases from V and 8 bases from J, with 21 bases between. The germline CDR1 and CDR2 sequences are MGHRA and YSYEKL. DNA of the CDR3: TGCGCCACGAGCCGCCTAGTGGCCGTCCATGAGCAGTTCTTC. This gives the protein CATSRLVAVHEQFF.

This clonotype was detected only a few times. As DNA, the CDR3 is TGTGCCAGCAGCAGCGGGACTAGTAGGGATGAGCAGTTCTTC. It translates to CASSSGTSRDEQFF. The chain has TRBV7-2 and TRBJ2-1; 8 positions agree with TRBD2. CDR3 size: 14 residues. V was pared by 5 bases and J by 8 bases, with 8 bases of the junction left unmatched. Germline CDR1 is SGHTA and CDR2 is FQGNSA.

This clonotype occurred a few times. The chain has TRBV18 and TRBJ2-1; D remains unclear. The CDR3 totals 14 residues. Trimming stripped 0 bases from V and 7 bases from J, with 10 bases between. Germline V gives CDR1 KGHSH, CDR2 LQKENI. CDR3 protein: CASSPPLSGNEQFF. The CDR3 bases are TGTGCCAGCTCACCACCTTTGTCCGGTAATGAGCAGTTCTTC.

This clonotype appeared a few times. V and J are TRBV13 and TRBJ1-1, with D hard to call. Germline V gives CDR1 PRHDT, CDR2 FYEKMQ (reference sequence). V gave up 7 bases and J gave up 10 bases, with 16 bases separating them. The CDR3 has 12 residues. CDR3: CASNKPGAPAFF. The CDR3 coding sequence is TGTGCCAGCAACAAACCGGGAGCCCCAGCTTTCTTT.

CDR3 sequence (DNA): TGCAGTGCCAAAACAGGGGTCAATCAGCCCCAGCATTTT. The encoded protein is CSAKTGVNQPQHF. V gene TRBV20-1 combines with J gene TRBJ1-5, with 7 bases identical to TRBD1. Germline V gives CDR1 DFQATT, CDR2 SNEGSKA (reference sequence). The CDR3 consists of 13 residues. The trim removed 6 bases at V and 3 bases at J, leaving 5 bases unmatched.